The 29 T cell receptor beta chains below come from one sample, sequenced in a study of shared clonotypes between healthy human individuals. Measured with immunoSEQ multiplex PCR; TCRdb has only the in-frame clones, and not every one. The sample has some 1,600,000 clones, 95% to 99% seen once. The sequencing sample was made of naive CD4+ T cells sorted from blood. Subset denoted: CD45RA+ positively selected. Receptors were obtained from a man aged 30-40 years in good health.

This clone occurred once. The rearrangement joins TRBV7-2 to TRBJ2-4; D gene uncertain. V lost 1 base and J lost 3, with 7 bases in between. The germline gives CDR1 SGHTA, CDR2 FQGNSA. This CDR3 is built from 14 residues. CDR3 in amino acids: CASSLVGVKNIQYF. CDR3 DNA: TGTGCCAGCAGCTTAGTAGGAGTCAAAAACATTCAGTACTTC.

The table lists this clone with a count of one. This chain uses TRBV29-1 with TRBJ1-3; D perhaps matches TRBD1 (5 bases). The V and J ends lost 7 bases and 0 bases respectively, with 16 bases between them. There are 15 residues in the CDR3. Germline assignment: CDR1 SQVTM and CDR2 ANQGSEA. CDR3 residues: CSGETGTGSGNTIYF. The CDR3 DNA is TGCAGCGGTGAGACCGGGACGGGCTCTGGAAACACCATATATTTT.

This chain links TRBV2 with TRBJ2-7, with D possibly TRBD1 on 6 matching bases. This CDR3 is built from 15 residues. The germline V gene encodes CDR1 SNHLY and CDR2 FYNNEI. Trimming cost V 8 bases and J 4 bases, with 21 bases left between them. The CDR3: CASVRTAKSLYEQYF. In DNA, the CDR3 is TGTGCCAGCGTCCGGACAGCCAAGAGCTTGTACGAGCAGTACTTC.

The rearrangement joins TRBV11-2 to TRBJ1-1, with D possibly TRBD1 on 5 matching bases. In germline, CDR1 is SGHAT, CDR2 FQNNGV. The V gene lost 5 bases and the J gene lost 4 bases, with 17 bases spanning the gap. The CDR3 has 15 amino acids. CDR3 loop: CASSTNPMGGTEAFF. The CDR3 region has the DNA TGTGCCAGCAGCACGAACCCCATGGGGGGCACTGAAGCTTTCTTT.

The chain uses TRBV18 and TRBJ2-2, with a weak D call TRBD2 (6 bases). V gave up 3 bases and J gave up 4 bases, with 18 bases separating them. Germline V gene lookup returns CDR1 KGHSH and CDR2 LQKENI. The CDR3 extends over 17 amino acids. The chain's CDR3 is CASSPSGTSFGTGELFF. CDR3 bases: TGTGCCAGCTCACCTTCCGGGACTTCATTTGGCACCGGGGAGCTGTTTTTT.

The J gene is TRBJ2-1, the V gene TRBV2; 9 bases align to TRBD2. J lost 4 bases, V lost 8 bases, and 6 bases had no gene match. CDR1 is SNHLY and CDR2 is FYNNEI in the germline V gene. The CDR3 totals 14 residues. The CDR3 spells CASLGLAGYNEQFF. DNA of the CDR3: TGTGCCAGCCTGGGGCTAGCGGGGTACAATGAGCAGTTCTTC. Using reference TRBV2 and TRBJ2-1 for the parts outside the CDR3, the full variable domain is EPEVTQTPSHQVTQMGQEVILRCVPISNHLYFYWYRQILGQKVEFLVSFYNNEISEKSEIFDDQFSVERPDGSNFTLKIRSTKLEDSAMYFCASLGLAGYNEQFFGPGTRLTVL.

This clone occurred once. The chain uses TRBV5-5 and TRBJ2-5; D may be TRBD2 (6 bases). The ends were cut back, 4 bases at V and 7 bases at J, with 20 bases in the middle. This CDR3 spans 15 amino acids. The germline gives CDR1 SGHKS, CDR2 YYEKEE (reference sequence). CDR3 coding DNA: TGTGCCAGCAGCCCCCCCGGGGGTGGTGGATTGACCCAGTACTTC. This translates into CASSPPGGGGLTQYF.

This chain connects TRBV21-1 to TRBJ2-3. TRBV21-1 is flagged as a pseudogene. The length of the CDR3 is 11 residues. The CDR3 DNA reads as TGTGCCAGCAGCACCACAGATACGCAGTATTTT. Amino acids: CASSTTDTQYF.

The chain employs TRBV6-6 and TRBJ2-5, with 11 bases identical to TRBD1. V shed 4 bases, J shed 10 bases, and the junction held 5 bases outside the gene matches. The CDR3 is 13 residues long. The germline CDR1 and CDR2 sequences are MNHNY and SVGAGI (reference sequence). CDR3 loop: CASSSGTGGIQYF. The CDR3 nucleotides read TGTGCCAGCAGTTCCGGGACAGGGGGAATCCAGTACTTC.

A word on this clone: Other DNA sequences in this specimen translate into the identical CDR3. The chain couples TRBV20-1 to TRBJ1-2; weak D call: TRBD1 (5 bases). This CDR3 contains 11 residues. The germline V gene has CDR1 DFQATT and CDR2 SNEGSKA (reference sequence). V was trimmed by 2 bases and J by 6 bases, leaving 7 bases between them. The CDR3 nucleotides read TGCAGTGCTAGAAGAGGGGATGGCTACACCTTC. It encodes CSARRGDGYTF.

Regarding this clone: The sample has other DNA sequences that encode this CDR3 too. The chain joins TRBV7-9 to TRBJ1-1; possibly TRBD1 for D (5 bases). Trimming took off 5 bases at V and 3 bases at J, with 13 bases between the two ends. The CDR3 runs to 14 residues. Germline V lookup: CDR1 SEHNR, CDR2 FQNEAQ (reference sequence). The CDR3 protein is CASSPRQGDTEAFF. CDR3 DNA sequence: TGTGCCAGCAGCCCAAGGCAAGGGGACACTGAAGCTTTCTTT. Variable domain in full (rest from reference TRBV7-9 and TRBJ1-1): DTGVSQNPRHKITKRGQNVTFRCDPISEHNRLYWYRQTLGQGPEFLTYFQNEAQLEKSRLLSDRFSAERPKGSFSTLEIQRTEQGDSAMYLCASSPRQGDTEAFFGQGTRLTVV.

The CDR3, as DNA: TGTGCCAGCAGTTTAAGACAGAGCATGAACACTGAAGCTTTCTTT. This encodes CASSLRQSMNTEAFF. The chain recombines TRBV27 with TRBJ1-1; D might be TRBD1 (5 bases). V lost 2 bases, J lost 0 bases, and 10 bases lay in between. The CDR3 totals 15 residues. Germline V CDR1 and CDR2: MNHEY, SMNVEV (reference sequence).

The chain joins TRBV5-8 to TRBJ2-7; 8 positions agree with TRBD2. The V gene's germline CDR1 is SGHTS and CDR2 YDEGEE. The CDR3 consists of 16 residues. J lost 2 bases, V lost 0 bases, and 7 bases had no gene match. The CDR3 nucleotides are TGTGCCAGCAGCTTGGGATCCAGCGGGAGTACCTACGAGCAGTACTTC. Its protein product is CASSLGSSGSTYEQYF.

The genes are TRBV5-1 and TRBJ2-1; D is ambiguous. The germline CDR1 and CDR2 sequences are SGHRS and YFSETQ. The ends were cut back, 3 bases at V and 5 bases at J, with 12 bases in the middle. The CDR3 extends over 14 amino acids. The CDR3 spells CASSYSSSDNEQFF. CDR3 bases: TGCGCCAGCAGCTACAGCAGTTCGGACAATGAGCAGTTCTTC.

Turning to this clone: Compared with germline, one end of the junction differs, possibly owing to a read error. J is TRBJ2-2 and V is TRBV7-7; 8 bases line up with TRBD1. Per germline, CDR1 SSHAT and CDR2 FNYEAQ (reference sequence). CDR3 length: 15 residues. The CDR3 region is CASSLDRAPTGELFF. The CDR3 DNA sequence: TGTGCTAGCAGCCTGGACAGGGCCCCCACCGGGGAGCTGTTTTTT. The full variable domain, its missing parts supplied by reference TRBV7-7 and TRBJ2-2, is GAGVSQSPRYKVTKRGQDVTLRCDPISSHATLYWYQQALGQGPEFLTYFNYEAQPDKSGLPSDRFSAERPEGSISTLTIQRTEQRDSAMYRCASSLDRAPTGELFFGEGSRLTVL.

The chain uses TRBV6-1 and TRBJ2-3; D uncertain. This CDR3 spans 12 amino acids. Germline CDR1 reads MNHNS; CDR2 reads SASEGT. With 7 bases removed from V and 7 bases from J, the gap between germline ends came to 12 bases. The CDR3 DNA sequence: TGTGCCAGCAAGGCCTCTTCATATACGCAGTATTTT. Amino acids: CASKASSYTQYF.

The sample holds one count of this clone. This sequence joins TRBV27 and TRBJ2-1, with 12 bases identical to TRBD1. The germline CDR1 and CDR2 sequences are MNHEY and SMNVEV (reference sequence). V lost 5 bases, J lost 10 bases, and 9 bases stayed unmatched. This CDR3 contains 15 residues. The DNA of the CDR3 is TGTGCCAGCAGTCGAGGGACAGGGGGCGTTCTGGAGCAGTTCTTC. Protein sequence: CASSRGTGGVLEQFF.

This clone has a single count. V usage is TRBV5-1 and J usage is TRBJ2-5; a possible D gene is TRBD1 (5 bases). Per the germline V gene, CDR1 is SGHRS and CDR2 is YFSETQ. V lost 6 bases and J 5 bases, leaving 20 bases between the germline ends. This CDR3 is built from 15 residues. The CDR3 DNA follows: TGCGCCAGCAAGGCAGGGCCCACCTACGGGGAGACCCAGTACTTC. As protein: CASKAGPTYGETQYF.

The chain couples TRBV10-2 to TRBJ2-7, with a weak D call TRBD2 (6 bases). Germline V gives CDR1 WSHSY, CDR2 SAAADI. The CDR3 spans 16 residues. V lost 0 bases and J lost 0, with 12 bases in between. CDR3 nucleotide sequence: TGCGCCAGCAGTGAGTCGGTCTCGGGAGCCTCCTACGAGCAGTACTTC. Translation gives CASSESVSGASYEQYF.

V gene TRBV30 combines with J gene TRBJ2-6; tentative D call: TRBD1 (5 bases). Trimming stripped 3 bases from V and 1 base from J, with 10 bases between. The length of the CDR3 is 15 residues. Germline values: CDR1 GTSNPN, CDR2 SVGIG (reference sequence). CDR3: CAWSADRSGANVLTF. CDR3 sequence (DNA): TGTGCCTGGAGCGCCGACAGATCTGGGGCCAACGTCCTGACTTTC.

This chain connects TRBV5-4 to TRBJ2-1, with TRBD1 matching over 8 bases. Trimming removed 5 bases from V and 8 bases from J; junction bases left unmatched: 9. The CDR3 length is 14 residues. CDR1 is SGHNT and CDR2 is YYREEE in the germline V gene (reference sequence). CDR3 coding DNA: TGTGCCAGCAGTCCGGGACAGGCGGGCTATGAGCAGTTCTTC. It is translated as CASSPGQAGYEQFF.

Comments on this clone: Other DNA sequences within the sample encode an identical CDR3. The chain employs TRBV2 and TRBJ2-7; 7 bases align to TRBD2. The V gene end was trimmed by 4 bases and the J gene end by 4 bases; junction bases not matched to a gene: 4. The CDR3 is 13 residues long. Germline V gene data show CDR1 as SNHLY and CDR2 as FYNNEI. The CDR3 DNA is TGTGCCAGCAGTGGCGGGAGTGGTTACGAGCAGTACTTC. Translation gives CASSGGSGYEQYF.

The chain couples TRBV5-5 to TRBJ2-3, with D possibly being TRBD2 (6 bases). Trimming shortened V by 4 bases and J by 5 bases, and 23 bases separated the two germline ends. Germline CDR1 reads SGHKS; CDR2 reads YYEKEE (reference sequence). The CDR3 consists of 17 residues. The DNA for the CDR3 is TGTGCCAGCAGCAGGGCTGTGACCGGGAGTACCGGAGATACGCAGTATTTT. It is translated as CASSRAVTGSTGDTQYF.

The chain recombines TRBV6-5 with TRBJ1-1; no definite D call. Looked up from germline, CDR1 is MNHEY and CDR2 is SVGAGI. Trimming left V 9 bases short and J 0 bases short, with 17 bases between. The CDR3 is made up of 15 amino acids. CDR3 in DNA: TGTGCCAGTTCCCGGAAGGTAGGGCTGAACACTGAAGCTTTCTTT. Translation gives CASSRKVGLNTEAFF.

The rearrangement links TRBV25-1 to TRBJ2-3; D is uncertain. V was trimmed by 4 bases and J by 5 bases, leaving 4 bases between them. Germline lookup yields CDR1 MGHDK and CDR2 SYGVNS. The CDR3 loop spans 11 amino acids. The CDR3 sequence is CASSVKDTQYF. In DNA, the CDR3 is TGTGCCAGCAGTGTGAAAGATACGCAGTATTTT.

The chain employs TRBV28 and TRBJ2-1; TRBD2 aligns across 9 bases. CDR3 length: 14 residues. V dropped 5 bases and J dropped 6; count of bases not matched to a gene: 5. Germline V gene sequence: CDR1 MDHEN, CDR2 SYDVKM. The chain's CDR3 is CASSTLTSGNEQFF. In DNA, the CDR3 is TGTGCCAGCAGTACCCTGACTAGCGGCAATGAGCAGTTCTTC.

The chain recombines TRBV30 with TRBJ2-1; no clear D. CDR1 is GTSNPN, CDR2 SVGIG, per germline (reference sequence). The V gene lost 6 bases and the J gene lost 3 bases, with 18 bases spanning the gap. The CDR3 extends over 15 amino acids. CDR3 amino acids: CACTPPDSYYNEQFF. The CDR3 coding sequence is TGTGCCTGTACCCCCCCTGACTCTTACTACAATGAGCAGTTCTTC.

This chain joins TRBV7-9 and TRBJ1-2; D gene unclear. The CDR3 extends over 12 amino acids. The V and J ends lost 5 bases and 2 bases respectively, with 6 bases between them. Looked up from germline, CDR1 is SEHNR and CDR2 is FQNEAQ (reference sequence). CDR3 in amino acids: CASSGENYGYTF. The DNA for the CDR3 is TGTGCCAGCAGCGGGGAGAACTATGGCTACACCTTC.

This clone was detected only once. The chain combines TRBV7-2 with TRBJ1-2; D ambiguous. The V end lost 4 bases, the J end lost 4 bases, and 7 bases lay between the germline ends. Per germline, CDR1 SGHTA and CDR2 FQGNSA. The CDR3 consists of 12 residues. This CDR3 reads CASSSRTYGYTF. DNA of the CDR3: TGTGCCAGCAGCTCCCGGACCTATGGCTACACCTTC.